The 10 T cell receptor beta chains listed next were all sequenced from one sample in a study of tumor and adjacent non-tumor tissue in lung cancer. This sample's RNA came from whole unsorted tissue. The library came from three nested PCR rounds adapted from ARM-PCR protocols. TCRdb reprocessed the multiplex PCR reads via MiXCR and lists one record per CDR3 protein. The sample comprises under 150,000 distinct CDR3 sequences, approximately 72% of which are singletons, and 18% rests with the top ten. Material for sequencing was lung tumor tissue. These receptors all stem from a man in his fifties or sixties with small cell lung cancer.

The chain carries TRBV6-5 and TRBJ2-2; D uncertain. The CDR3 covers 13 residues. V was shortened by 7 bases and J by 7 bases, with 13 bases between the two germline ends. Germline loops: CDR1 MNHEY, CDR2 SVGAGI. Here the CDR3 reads CASTMLGSGELFF. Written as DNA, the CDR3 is TGTGCCAGCACAATGTTGGGTAGCGGGGAGCTGTTTTTT.

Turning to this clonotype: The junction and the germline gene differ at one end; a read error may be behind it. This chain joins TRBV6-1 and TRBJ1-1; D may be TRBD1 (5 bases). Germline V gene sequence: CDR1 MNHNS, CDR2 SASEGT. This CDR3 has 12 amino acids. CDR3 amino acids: CASHRGRTEVFF. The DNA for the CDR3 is TGTGCCAGCCACCGGGGCAGGACCGAAGTTTTCTTT.

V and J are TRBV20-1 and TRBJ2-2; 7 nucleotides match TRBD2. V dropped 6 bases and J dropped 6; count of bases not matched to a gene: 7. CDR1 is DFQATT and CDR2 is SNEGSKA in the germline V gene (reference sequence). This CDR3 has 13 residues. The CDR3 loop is CSAPAGRAGELFF. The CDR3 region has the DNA TGCAGTGCCCCAGCGGGAAGGGCCGGGGAGCTGTTTTTT.

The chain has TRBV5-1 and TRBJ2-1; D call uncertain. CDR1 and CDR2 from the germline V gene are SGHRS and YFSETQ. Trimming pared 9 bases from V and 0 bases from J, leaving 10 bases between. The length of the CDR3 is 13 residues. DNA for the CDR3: TGCGCCAACCAGAGGAGCTCCTACAATGAGCAGTTCTTC. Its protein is CANQRSSYNEQFF.

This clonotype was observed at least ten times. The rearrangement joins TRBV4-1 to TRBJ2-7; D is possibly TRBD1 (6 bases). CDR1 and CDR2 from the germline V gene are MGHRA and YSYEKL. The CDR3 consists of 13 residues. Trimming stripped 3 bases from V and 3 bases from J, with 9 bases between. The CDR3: CASSHLQGYEQYF. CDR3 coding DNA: TGCGCCAGCAGCCATTTACAGGGCTACGAGCAGTACTTC.

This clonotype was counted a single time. The CDR3 sequence is CASSFPGQNQETRYF. CDR3 DNA sequence: TGTGCCAGCAGTTTCCCAGGGCAGAACCAAGAGACACGGTACTTC. The chain joins TRBV12-3 or TRBV12-4 to TRBJ2-5, with a tentative D call TRBD1 (5 bases). CDR3 length: 15 residues. V was cut by 3 bases and J by 13 bases, with 24 bases left in between.

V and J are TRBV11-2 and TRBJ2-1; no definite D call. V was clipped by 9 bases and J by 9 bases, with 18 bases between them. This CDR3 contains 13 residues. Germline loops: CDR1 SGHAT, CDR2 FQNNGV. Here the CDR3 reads CASNCDPSGEQFF. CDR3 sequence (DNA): TGTGCCAGTAACTGTGACCCCTCGGGTGAGCAGTTCTTC.

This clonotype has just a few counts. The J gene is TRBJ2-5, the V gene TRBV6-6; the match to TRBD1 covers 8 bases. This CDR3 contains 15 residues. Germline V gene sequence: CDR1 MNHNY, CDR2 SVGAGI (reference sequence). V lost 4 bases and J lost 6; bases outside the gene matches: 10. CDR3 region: CASSLSRDRLKTQYF. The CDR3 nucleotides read TGTGCCAGCAGTTTATCCCGGGACAGGCTGAAGACCCAGTACTTC.

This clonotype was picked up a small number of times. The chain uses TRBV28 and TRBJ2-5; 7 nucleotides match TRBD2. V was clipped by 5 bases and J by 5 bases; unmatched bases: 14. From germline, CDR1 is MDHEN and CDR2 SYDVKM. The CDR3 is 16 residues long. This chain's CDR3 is CASSVLRGGRGETQYF. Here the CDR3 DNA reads TGTGCCAGCAGTGTCCTTCGTGGCGGGAGAGGCGAGACCCAGTACTTC.

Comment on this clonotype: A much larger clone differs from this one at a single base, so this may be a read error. CDR3 protein: CSARDSLLSTIYF. CDR3 DNA sequence: TGCAGTGCTAGAGACTCGCTCCTAAGCACCATATATTTT. V is TRBV20-1 and J is TRBJ1-3; D remains ambiguous. Trimming cost V 0 bases and J 9 bases, with 12 bases left between them. The germline V gene has CDR1 DFQATT and CDR2 SNEGSKA (reference sequence). This CDR3 has 13 residues.